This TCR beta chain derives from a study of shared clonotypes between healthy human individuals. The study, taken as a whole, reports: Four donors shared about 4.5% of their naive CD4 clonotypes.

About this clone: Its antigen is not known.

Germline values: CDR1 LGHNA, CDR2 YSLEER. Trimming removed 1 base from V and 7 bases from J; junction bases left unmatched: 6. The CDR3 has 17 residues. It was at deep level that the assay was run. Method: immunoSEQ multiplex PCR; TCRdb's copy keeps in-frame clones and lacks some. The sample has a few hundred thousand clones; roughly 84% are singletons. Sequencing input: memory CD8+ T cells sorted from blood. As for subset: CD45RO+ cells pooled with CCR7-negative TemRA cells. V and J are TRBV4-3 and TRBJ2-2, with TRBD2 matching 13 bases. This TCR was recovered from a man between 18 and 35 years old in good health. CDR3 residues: CASSQGTSGSKGGELFF. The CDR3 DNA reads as TGCGCCAGCAGCCAAGGGACTAGCGGGAGTAAGGGCGGGGAGCTGTTTTTT.